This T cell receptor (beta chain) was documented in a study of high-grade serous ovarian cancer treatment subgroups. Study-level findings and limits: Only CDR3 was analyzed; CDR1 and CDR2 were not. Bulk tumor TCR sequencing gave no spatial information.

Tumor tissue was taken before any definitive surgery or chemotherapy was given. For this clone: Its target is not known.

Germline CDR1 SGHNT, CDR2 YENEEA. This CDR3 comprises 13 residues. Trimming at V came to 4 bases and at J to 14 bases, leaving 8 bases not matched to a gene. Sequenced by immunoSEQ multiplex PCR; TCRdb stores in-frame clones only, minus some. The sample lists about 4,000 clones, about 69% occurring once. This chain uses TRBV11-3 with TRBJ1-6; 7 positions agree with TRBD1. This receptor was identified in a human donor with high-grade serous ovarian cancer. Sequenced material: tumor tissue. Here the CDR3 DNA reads TGTGCCAGCAGCTCCAGACTGACAGGGTCCCTCCACTTT. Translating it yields CASSSRLTGSLHF.